The 5 T cell receptor beta chains in this list originate from one sample, sequenced in a study of post-analysis software for immune sequencing data. Points from the study as a whole: Included in a set of five TRBV segments more frequent in patients than controls were TRBV5-6, TRBV5-1 and TRBV20-1.

Unique molecular identifiers were present in the TCR beta cDNA libraries. TCRdb re-derived calls from the PCR reads in MiXCR, one entry per CDR3 protein. The sample lists about 540,000 distinct CDR3 sequences, around 34% occurring once. Antigen specificity for these receptors is unknown. Sequencing input: blood. The origin of the receptors is a girl aged 2-17 years with multiple sclerosis.

This sequence joins TRBV24-1 and TRBJ2-1; TRBD2 matches at 12 bases. The CDR3 is made up of 17 amino acids. Germline V gene lookup returns CDR1 KGHDR and CDR2 SFDVKD. V dropped 3 bases and J dropped 4; count of bases not matched to a gene: 6. The CDR3 spells CATSDAASGGAYNEQFF. The CDR3 nucleotides are TGTGCCACCAGTGATGCCGCTAGCGGGGGGGCGTACAATGAGCAGTTCTTC.

With regard to this clonotype: Being one base from a much bigger clone, this may be a read error. The V gene is TRBV7-3, the J gene TRBJ1-2; TRBD1 matches 8 bases. Germline V gene lookup returns CDR1 SGHTA and CDR2 FQGTGA. The CDR3 totals 13 residues. CDR3 region: CVSSEGTGAGYTF. CDR3 DNA sequence: TGTGTCAGCAGCGAAGGGACAGGAGCCGGCTACACCTTC. The full variable domain, rest sourced from reference TRBV7-3 and TRBJ1-2, is GAGVSQTPSNKVTEKGKYVELRCDPISGHTALYWYRQSLGQGPEFLIYFQGTGAADDSGLPNDRFFAVRPEGSVSTLKIQRTERGDSAVYLCVSSEGTGAGYTFGSGTRLTVV.

V and J are TRBV27 and TRBJ1-2; possibly TRBD1 for D (6 bases). This CDR3 is 14 amino acids long. The germline CDR1 and CDR2 sequences are MNHEY and SMNVEV (reference sequence). V lost 10 bases and J lost 3, with 18 bases in between. CDR3 sequence reads: CATRDGQGYYGYTF. The CDR3 coding sequence is TGTGCCACCAGAGATGGGCAGGGGTACTATGGCTACACCTTC.

The V call is TRBV7-3, the J call TRBJ2-3, with 9 bases identical to TRBD2. The V gene's germline CDR1 is SGHTA and CDR2 FQGTGA. J lost 6 bases, V lost 2 bases, and 6 bases had no gene match. The CDR3 covers 15 residues. This CDR3 is CASSLLGTSMDTQYF. In DNA, the CDR3 is TGTGCCAGCAGCTTATTAGGGACTAGCATGGATACGCAGTATTTT. The whole variable domain, remainder taken from reference TRBV7-3 and TRBJ2-3, is GAGVSQTPSNKVTEKGKYVELRCDPISGHTALYWYRQSLGQGPEFLIYFQGTGAADDSGLPNDRFFAVRPEGSVSTLKIQRTERGDSAVYLCASSLLGTSMDTQYFGPGTRLTVL.

J is TRBJ2-3 and V is TRBV5-5; D is unclear. V shed 0 bases and J shed 2 bases, with 10 bases lying between them. This CDR3 spans 15 amino acids. Germline lookup yields CDR1 SGHKS and CDR2 YYEKEE (reference sequence). The CDR3 here is CASSLADSVTDTQYF. The CDR3, as DNA: TGTGCCAGCAGCTTGGCGGATTCTGTCACAGATACGCAGTATTTT.